This T cell receptor (beta chain) was documented in a study of shared clonotypes between healthy human individuals. Of note for this clone: A read error may account for a junction end that differs from germline.

The length of the CDR3 is 13 residues. Germline V CDR1 and CDR2: MNHEY, SVGAGI. All the donors were Caucasian adults who lived in Nashville, Tennessee. Input per replicate PCR of unsorted PBMC was 250 to 300 ng DNA, corresponding to 33,000 or so T cell genomes. Using immunoSEQ multiplex PCR, the repertoire was profiled, and TCRdb retains in-frame clones only, with some absent. The sample gives around 500,000 clones, roughly 80% of which show up once; about 12% is in the top ten. J is TRBJ2-1 and V is TRBV6-5; D gene uncertain. The material sequenced was PBMCs. The receptor was derived from a woman aged 40 to 55 in good health. Some clones in this sample may be carry-over from other donors' samples. For the CDR3, the DNA is TGTGCCAGCAGTTACTCGAATGGGGTGGGCTGGGTCTTC. This codes for CASSYSNGVGWVF.